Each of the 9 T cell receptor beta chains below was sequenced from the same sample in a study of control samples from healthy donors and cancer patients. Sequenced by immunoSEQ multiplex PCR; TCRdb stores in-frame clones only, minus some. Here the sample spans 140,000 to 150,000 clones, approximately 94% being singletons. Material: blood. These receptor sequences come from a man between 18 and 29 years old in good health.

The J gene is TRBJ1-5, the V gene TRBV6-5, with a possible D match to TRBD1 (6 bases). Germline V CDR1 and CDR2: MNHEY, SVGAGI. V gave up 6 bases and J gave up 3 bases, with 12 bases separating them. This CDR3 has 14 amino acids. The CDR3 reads CASSHQGNNQPQHF. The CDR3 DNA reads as TGTGCCAGCAGCCACCAGGGGAACAATCAGCCCCAGCATTTT.

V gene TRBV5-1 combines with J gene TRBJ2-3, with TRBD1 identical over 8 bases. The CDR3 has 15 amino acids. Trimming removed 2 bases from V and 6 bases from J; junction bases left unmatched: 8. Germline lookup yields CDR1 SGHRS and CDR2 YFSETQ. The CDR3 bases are TGCGCCAGCAGCTTTAGCACAGGGGGAGCGGATACGCAGTATTTT. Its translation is CASSFSTGGADTQYF.

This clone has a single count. The CDR3 sequence is CASSQLSTVLSTDTQYF. The CDR3 DNA sequence: TGTGCCAGCAGCCAATTATCGACAGTCTTGAGCACAGATACGCAGTATTTT. V usage is TRBV4-2 and J usage is TRBJ2-3; D is perhaps TRBD1 (5 bases). V was shortened by 2 bases and J by 0 bases, with 15 bases between the two germline ends. Germline V gene sequence: CDR1 LGHNA, CDR2 YNFKEQ. This CDR3 region has 17 residues.

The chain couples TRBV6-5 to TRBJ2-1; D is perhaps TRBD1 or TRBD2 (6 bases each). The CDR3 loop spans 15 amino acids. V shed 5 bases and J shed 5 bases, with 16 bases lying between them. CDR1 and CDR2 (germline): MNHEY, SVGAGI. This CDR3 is CASSPVVGGHNEQFF. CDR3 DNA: TGTGCCAGCAGTCCCGTGGTGGGGGGCCACAATGAGCAGTTCTTC.

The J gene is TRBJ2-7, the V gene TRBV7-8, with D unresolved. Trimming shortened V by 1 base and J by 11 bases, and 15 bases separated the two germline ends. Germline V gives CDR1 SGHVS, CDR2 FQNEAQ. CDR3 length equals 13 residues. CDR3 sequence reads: CASSLVFVAEEYF. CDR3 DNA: TGTGCCAGCAGCTTAGTATTCGTGGCAGAGGAGTACTTC.

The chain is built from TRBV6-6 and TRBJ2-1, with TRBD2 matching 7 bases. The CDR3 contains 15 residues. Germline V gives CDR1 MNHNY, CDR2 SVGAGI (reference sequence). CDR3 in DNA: TGTGCAACTCTTATCGGGCTAGCGGTACCCAATGAGCAGTTCTTC. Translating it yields CATLIGLAVPNEQFF.

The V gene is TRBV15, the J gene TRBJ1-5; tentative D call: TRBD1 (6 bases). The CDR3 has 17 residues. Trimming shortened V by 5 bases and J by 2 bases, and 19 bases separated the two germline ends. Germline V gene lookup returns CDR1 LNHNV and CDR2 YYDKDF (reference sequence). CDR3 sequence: CATSDPGTRGGNQPQHF. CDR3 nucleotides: TGTGCCACCAGCGACCCCGGGACCAGGGGTGGCAATCAGCCCCAGCATTTT.

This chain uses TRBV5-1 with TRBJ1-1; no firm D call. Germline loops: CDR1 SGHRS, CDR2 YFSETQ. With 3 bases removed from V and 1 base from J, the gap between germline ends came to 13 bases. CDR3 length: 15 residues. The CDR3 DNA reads TGCGCCAGCAGCTGGCGGACGGGCCGGAACACTGAAGCTTTCTTT. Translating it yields CASSWRTGRNTEAFF.

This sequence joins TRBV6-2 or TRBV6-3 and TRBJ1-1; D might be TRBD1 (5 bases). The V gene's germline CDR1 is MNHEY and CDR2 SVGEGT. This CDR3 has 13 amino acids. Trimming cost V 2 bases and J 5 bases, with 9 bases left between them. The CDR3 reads CASSYAGGTEAFF. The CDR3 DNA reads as TGTGCCAGCAGTTACGCTGGGGGTACTGAAGCTTTCTTT.